The next 32 T cell receptor beta chains were all read from a single sample in a study of T cells in Graves' hyperthyroidism and ophthalmopathy. Researchers took RNA transcripts and amplified the TCR beta CDR3 regions from them. First-round RT-PCR of the TCR CDR3 relied on the HTBI primer set. One entry per CDR3 protein results from TCRdb running MiXCR on the multiplex PCR reads. The data contain roughly 800,000 distinct CDR3 sequences, roughly 40% of them singletons. Sequencing input: blood. Receptors were obtained from a man between 18 and 29 years old with Graves' hyperthyroidism.

The chain has TRBV19 and TRBJ2-7; tentatively, D is TRBD1 (6 bases). Germline V lookup: CDR1 LNHDA, CDR2 SQIVND (reference sequence). The length of the CDR3 is 14 residues. CDR3: CARDLDRSSYEQYF. The CDR3 DNA reads TGTGCTAGAGATCTCGACAGGTCCTCCTACGAGCAGTACTTC. Based on the CDR3 plus reference TRBV19 and TRBJ2-7, the full variable domain is DGGITQSPKYLFRKEGQNVTLSCEQNLNHDAMYWYRQDPGQGLRLIYYSQIVNDFQKGDIAEGYSVSREKKESFPLTVTSAQKNPTAFYLCARDLDRSSYEQYFGPGTRLTVT.

This clonotype was counted many times. The chain recombines TRBV29-1 with TRBJ2-2; a possible D gene is TRBD1 (6 bases). Germline V CDR1 and CDR2: SQVTM, ANQGSEA. The CDR3 loop spans 17 amino acids. Trimming removed 3 bases from V and 0 bases from J, with 17 bases in between. In DNA form, the CDR3 reads TGCAGCGTTGATCACGCGGTAAGGACAGCGAACACCGGGGAGCTGTTTTTT. This encodes CSVDHAVRTANTGELFF.

This clonotype has just a few counts. The chain is built from TRBV4-1 and TRBJ2-6; the D is unclear. Per germline, CDR1 MGHRA and CDR2 YSYEKL. CDR3 length: 14 residues. Trimming left V 8 bases short and J 2 bases short, with 10 bases between. The CDR3 loop is CASRVDPGANVLTF. CDR3 coding DNA: TGCGCCAGCCGGGTGGACCCTGGGGCCAACGTCCTGACTTTC.

This clonotype was detected only a few times. The genes are TRBV20-1 and TRBJ1-1; tentative D call: TRBD1 (5 bases). CDR3 length: 12 residues. Germline V gene lookup returns CDR1 DFQATT and CDR2 SNEGSKA (reference sequence). The CDR3 loop reads CNAGQGNTEAFF. CDR3 nucleotides: TGCAACGCGGGGCAGGGGAACACTGAAGCTTTCTTT.

This chain connects TRBV12-3 or TRBV12-4 to TRBJ1-2; no definite D call. Trimming cost V 7 bases and J 4 bases, with 10 bases left between them. The CDR3 totals 12 residues. The DNA of the CDR3 is TGTGCCAGCACTAACTACAGCTATGGCTACACCTTC. Translating it yields CASTNYSYGYTF.

With regard to this clonotype: A much bigger clone sits one base away, suggesting this may be a read error. The chain recombines TRBV2 with TRBJ1-4, with D possibly TRBD1 on 6 matching bases. V dropped 7 bases and J dropped 5 bases, with 23 bases sitting between them. The CDR3 consists of 17 residues. CDR1 and CDR2 from the germline V gene are SNHLY and FYNNEI. The CDR3, as DNA: TGTGCCAGCAAGATATGGGGGACACTCCTTACCAATGAAAAACTGTTTTTT. Amino acid sequence: CASKIWGTLLTNEKLFF.

The rearrangement uses TRBV7-8 and TRBJ2-7; TRBD2 aligns across 10 bases. The CDR3 length is 14 residues. Trimming removed 6 bases from V and 6 bases from J; junction bases left unmatched: 8. Germline V gives CDR1 SGHVS, CDR2 FQNEAQ. CDR3 in DNA: TGTGCCAGCAGTCGTGGTCTAGCGGGAGTCGAGCAGTACTTC. Translating it yields CASSRGLAGVEQYF. Using reference TRBV7-8 and TRBJ2-7 for the parts outside the CDR3, the full variable domain is GAGVSQSPRYKVAKRGQDVALRCDPISGHVSLFWYQQALGQGPEFLTYFQNEAQLDKSGLPSDRFFAERPEGSVSTLKIQRTQQEDSAVYLCASSRGLAGVEQYFGPGTRLTVT.

Many counts were recorded for this clonotype. The V gene is TRBV15, the J gene TRBJ1-3, with a possible D match to TRBD1 (5 bases). The CDR3 runs to 14 residues. Germline V CDR1 and CDR2: LNHNV, YYDKDF (reference sequence). With 8 bases removed from V and 6 bases from J, the gap between germline ends came to 17 bases. The CDR3 loop reads CATEGRGAENTIYF. CDR3 sequence (DNA): TGTGCCACCGAAGGAAGAGGGGCCGAAAACACCATATATTTT.

As concerns this clonotype: The junction and the germline gene differ at one end; a read error may be behind it. This chain uses TRBV4-1 with TRBJ2-7; a weak D match, TRBD1 (6 bases). Germline-derived CDR1 and CDR2 are MGHRA and YSYEKL. The CDR3 extends over 14 amino acids. The CDR3 nucleotides are TGTGCCAGCAGCCAGGCGGACAGACTCTACGAGCAGTACTTC. It codes for CASSQADRLYEQYF.

The J gene is TRBJ1-2, the V gene TRBV7-9; 8 bases match TRBD1. Germline V gene sequence: CDR1 SEHNR, CDR2 FQNEAQ (reference sequence). The V segment lost 5 bases and the J segment 7 bases; nucleotides outside the gene matches: 9. The CDR3 loop spans 14 amino acids. The CDR3 region is CASSAGGRGSGYTF. As DNA, the CDR3 is TGTGCCAGCAGCGCAGGGGGCAGGGGAAGTGGCTACACCTTC.

This chain joins TRBV19 and TRBJ2-7; D might be TRBD1 or TRBD2, each matching 6 bases. The end of the DNA aligns better with TRBJ2-1, so the J call may be wrong. The germline CDR1 and CDR2 sequences are LNHDA and SQIVND (reference sequence). This CDR3 contains 13 residues. The CDR3 sequence: CASSGGQVGEQFF. In DNA, the CDR3 is TGTGCCAGTAGTGGGGGGCAAGTAGGCGAGCAGTTCTTC.

This clonotype occurred many times. The V and J genes are TRBV20-1 and TRBJ1-1; D call uncertain. The CDR3 extends over 11 amino acids. The V gene lost 4 bases and the J gene lost 5 bases, with 8 bases spanning the gap. CDR1 DFQATT and CDR2 SNEGSKA come from the germline V gene (reference sequence). The CDR3 reads CSAKAGTEAFF. CDR3 DNA sequence: TGCAGTGCTAAGGCGGGAACTGAAGCTTTCTTT.

The chain couples TRBV9 to TRBJ1-5; D perhaps matches TRBD1 (6 bases). This CDR3 comprises 15 residues. Germline CDR1 is SGDLS and CDR2 is YYNGEE. The V end lost 4 bases, the J end lost 3 bases, and 14 bases lay between the germline ends. The CDR3 reads CASSQLQGDNQPQHF. The CDR3 coding sequence is TGTGCCAGCAGCCAACTACAGGGCGACAATCAGCCCCAGCATTTT.

A few counts support this clonotype. The V and J genes are TRBV5-1 and TRBJ1-1, with D perhaps matching TRBD1 (6 bases). Germline V lookup: CDR1 SGHRS, CDR2 YFSETQ. This CDR3 has 15 amino acids. Between the trimmed V and J ends, which lost 1 base and 4 bases, there was a span of 14 bases. The CDR3 sequence is CASSLSLQGTTEAFF. The CDR3 coding sequence is TGCGCCAGCAGCTTGAGTCTACAGGGCACCACTGAAGCTTTCTTT.

This clonotype was recorded once. The rearrangement uses TRBV11-2 and TRBJ2-7; a weak D match, TRBD2 (6 bases). Trimming cost V 0 bases and J 5 bases, with 17 bases left between them. The germline V gene has CDR1 SGHAT and CDR2 FQNNGV. The CDR3 extends over 16 amino acids. CDR3 sequence reads: CASSLDLRREPHEQYF. In nucleotides, the CDR3 is TGTGCCAGCAGCTTAGATCTAAGGCGGGAACCCCACGAGCAGTACTTC.

On this clonotype: It may be a read error: a sequence one base away is much more abundant. The chain joins TRBV29-1 to TRBJ2-7, with D perhaps assigned TRBD1 or TRBD2 (5 bases each). The CDR3 has 16 amino acids. Germline loops: CDR1 SQVTM, CDR2 ANQGSEA. Trimming left V 3 bases short and J 7 bases short, with 25 bases between. The CDR3 DNA follows: TGCAGCGTTGAGGAGAGCGCCGGGGCAGGGATGGAGGAGCAGTACTTC. It specifies CSVEESAGAGMEEQYF.

As for this clonotype: The junction departs from germline at one end; a sequencing error may be responsible. The rearrangement links TRBV29-1 to TRBJ1-2; the D gene is possibly TRBD1 (6 bases). The germline CDR1 and CDR2 sequences are SQVTM and ANQGSEA. This CDR3 spans 8 amino acids. CDR3 loop: CSVGQDLF. CDR3 nucleotides: TGCAGCGTTGGACAGGACTTATTC.

This sequence joins TRBV11-2 and TRBJ2-2; 7 bases match TRBD1. This CDR3 contains 14 residues. V trimming: 1 base; J trimming: 7 bases; junction bases outside the gene matches: 3. Germline loops: CDR1 SGHAT, CDR2 FQNNGV. The CDR3, as DNA: TGTGCCAGCAGCTTAGCACAGGGGAACGGGGAGCTGTTTTTT. Protein sequence: CASSLAQGNGELFF. The full variable domain, in which reference TRBV11-2 and TRBJ2-2 provide the parts outside the CDR3, is EAGVAQSPRYKIIEKRQSVAFWCNPISGHATLYWYQQILGQGPKLLIQFQNNGVVDDSQLPKDRFSAERLKGVDSTLKIQPAKLEDSAVYLCASSLAQGNGELFFGEGSRLTVL.

This clonotype was counted only a few times. V is TRBV12-3 or TRBV12-4 and J is TRBJ1-3, with D perhaps matching TRBD1 (5 bases). Trimming left V 8 bases short and J 10 bases short, with 9 bases between. The CDR3 extends over 10 amino acids. The CDR3 sequence: CASRRGTIYF. CDR3 DNA: TGTGCCAGCCGGAGGGGAACCATATATTTT.

This clonotype has more than one count but fewer than ten. The rearrangement links TRBV10-1 to TRBJ2-2, with 7 bases that match TRBD2. CDR1 and CDR2 (germline): WNHNN, SYGVQD (reference sequence). This CDR3 has 15 amino acids. The V segment lost 4 bases and the J segment 4 bases; nucleotides outside the gene matches: 6. The CDR3 region is CASSAASGGTGELFF. Written as DNA, the CDR3 is TGCGCCAGCAGTGCAGCCTCGGGGGGCACCGGGGAGCTGTTTTTT.

This chain links TRBV5-8 with TRBJ1-4; D is possibly TRBD1 (5 bases). V was clipped by 3 bases and J by 2 bases, with 11 bases between them. CDR3 length: 15 residues. The V gene's germline CDR1 is SGHTS and CDR2 YDEGEE. The CDR3 loop is CASSSRVGTNEKLFF. As DNA, the CDR3 is TGTGCCAGCAGCTCCAGGGTGGGGACTAATGAAAAACTGTTTTTT.

This clonotype appeared a single time. The CDR3 DNA reads as TGCAGCGTTGAGAAGGAGTTCGTAGGTGAGCAGTTCTTC. This gives the protein CSVEKEFVGEQFF. The chain carries TRBV29-1 and TRBJ2-1; no reliable D call. The germline V gene encodes CDR1 SQVTM and CDR2 ANQGSEA. The V gene lost 3 bases and the J gene lost 9 bases, with 15 bases spanning the gap. The CDR3 extends over 13 amino acids.

The chain joins TRBV6-5 to TRBJ1-6; TRBD1 agrees at 7 bases. Germline-derived CDR1 and CDR2 are MNHEY and SVGAGI. The V and J ends lost 5 bases and 6 bases, in that order; junction bases with no gene match: 7. The CDR3 sequence is 15 residues long. The CDR3 is CASSRTGSGNSPLHF. CDR3 DNA sequence: TGTGCCAGCAGTCGGACAGGCTCGGGTAATTCACCCCTCCACTTT.

Here the CDR3 reads CASSLGGGQETQHF. The CDR3 bases are TGTGCCAGCAGCTTAGGGGGGGGACAAGAGACCCAGCATTTT. The J gene is TRBJ1-5, the V gene TRBV7-9; maybe TRBD1 (6 bases). The CDR3 is 14 amino acids. Germline loops: CDR1 SEHNR, CDR2 FQNEAQ (reference sequence). V shed 1 base and J shed 11 bases, with 15 bases lying between them.

This clonotype was observed at least ten times. The chain uses TRBV20-1 and TRBJ1-6; weak D call: TRBD1 (5 bases). Germline values: CDR1 DFQATT, CDR2 SNEGSKA (reference sequence). The CDR3 covers 13 residues. Trimming took off 7 bases at V and 7 bases at J, with 14 bases between the two ends. The CDR3 protein is CSGSAGTNSPLHF. In nucleotides, the CDR3 is TGCAGTGGGAGCGCAGGGACGAATTCACCCCTCCACTTT.

Comment on this clonotype: The junction does not match germline at one end; this may be a read error. The rearrangement uses TRBV7-9 and TRBJ2-7, with TRBD2 identical over 8 bases. Germline V gene lookup returns CDR1 SEHNR and CDR2 FQNEAQ (reference sequence). This CDR3 is built from 14 residues. The chain's CDR3 is CASSVSGSSYEHYF. Here the CDR3 DNA reads TGTGCCAGCAGCGTAAGCGGGAGCTCCTACGAGCACTACTTC.

About this clonotype: This could be a read error, since a much larger clone is one nucleotide away. This sequence joins TRBV9 and TRBJ1-6; weak D call: TRBD1 (6 bases). Germline V gives CDR1 SGDLS, CDR2 YYNGEE. This CDR3 is built from 16 residues. The CDR3 region has the DNA TGTGCCAGCAGCGTCAGCGGGGGCCCCGATAATCCACCCCTCCACTTT. It codes for CASSVSGGPDNPPLHF.

This clonotype was observed at least ten times. The chain links TRBV25-1 to TRBJ2-2; 8 bases align to TRBD1. The germline V gene has CDR1 MGHDK and CDR2 SYGVNS. Trimming cost V 4 bases and J 5 bases; bases outside gene matches: 3. The CDR3 covers 14 residues. Here the CDR3 reads CASSGDRLTGELFF. The CDR3 DNA reads as TGTGCCAGCAGTGGGGACAGGCTTACCGGGGAGCTGTTTTTT.

This sequence joins TRBV24-1 and TRBJ1-1, with 10 bases identical to TRBD1. Germline CDR1 KGHDR, CDR2 SFDVKD. Trimming removed 12 bases from V and 6 bases from J; junction bases left unmatched: 12. This CDR3 has 14 amino acids. For the CDR3, the DNA is TGTGCCGACGGACAGGGGGTTAGACTCCCTGAAGCTTTCTTT. Translating it yields CADGQGVRLPEAFF.

The sample holds a few counts of this clonotype. A much larger clone is a single base away; this may be a read error. This chain links TRBV10-3 with TRBJ1-2; possibly TRBD1 for D (6 bases). Germline-derived CDR1 and CDR2 are ENHRY and SYGVKD. The length of the CDR3 is 13 residues. CDR3 in amino acids: CASSEVGGSGYTF. The DNA of the CDR3 is TGTGCCAGCAGTGAGGTCGGGGGCTCTGGCTACACCTTC.

The J gene is TRBJ2-5, the V gene TRBV24-1, with 14 bases aligning to TRBD2. V lost 11 bases, J lost 2 bases, and 21 bases stayed unmatched. CDR3 length: 20 amino acids. Germline-derived CDR1 and CDR2 are KGHDR and SFDVKD. In nucleotides, the CDR3 is TGTGCCAGCAGCTTGGCCGGGACTAGCGGGAGTATGGGGCGGCAAGAGACCCAGTACTTC. This sequence encodes CASSLAGTSGSMGRQETQYF.

This clonotype has a single count. A much larger clone lies a single base off, so this may be a read error. The V call is TRBV2, the J call TRBJ2-7, with a weak D call TRBD1 (5 bases). CDR3 size: 14 residues. V lost 3 bases to trimming and J lost 3 bases, with 12 bases between them. From germline, CDR1 is SNHLY and CDR2 FYNNEI. The chain's CDR3 is CASSDRVTFYEQYF. CDR3 nucleotide sequence: TGTGCCAGCAGTGACAGGGTGACCTTCTACGAGCAGTACTTC. Full variable domain (rest looked up from reference TRBV2 and TRBJ2-7): EPEVTQTPSHQVTQMGQEVILRCVPISNHLYFYWYRQILGQKVEFLVSFYNNEISEKSEIFDDQFSVERPDGSNFTLKIRSTKLEDSAMYFCASSDRVTFYEQYFGPGTRLTVT.